This T cell receptor beta chain was documented in a study of metastatic and nonmetastatic thyroid tumors. Study-wide background: Repertoire comparisons spanned blood and tumor or nodule tissue from malignant and benign thyroid patients. Study-wide points: Reportedly, malignant thyroid tumors had significantly higher TCR beta diversity than benign nodules, in blood and tumor.

The junction had 7 bases not matched to a gene; V was cut back by 3 bases and J by 7 bases. Germline CDR1 reads MDHEN; CDR2 reads SYDVKM. CDR3 length equals 14 residues. There were no patients who had received any treatment before thyroid surgery. Methods used by the authors: Variation in CDR3 across clinicopathological groups served as the basis for constructing a distant-metastasis classifier in papillary thyroid cancer. MiXCR was used by TCRdb to re-call the PCR reads. Here the V and J calls rest on TCRdb's processing, not on the authors' analysis. The sample holds around 89,000 clones, 15% seen once. This clone has ten or more counts. The antigen is unknown.

This sequence joins TRBV28 and TRBJ2-7; 9 bases are shared with TRBD1. The clonotype comes from a female donor with papillary thyroid cancer or a benign thyroid nodule (not recorded which). Some clones in this sample may be carry-over from other donors' samples. The sequenced material came from blood. The CDR3 here is CASSFWDRVGEQYF. The CDR3 DNA reads as TGTGCCAGCAGTTTTTGGGACAGGGTAGGGGAGCAGTACTTC.